The clone carrying this TCR beta chain was seen more than once but under ten times. TCRdb re-analysed the RT-PCR reads in MiXCR, keeping a single row per CDR3 protein. The data show under 3,000 distinct CDR3 sequences, about a tenth seen once. The data belong to a study of immune reconstitution after stem cell transplant in scleroderma. Sampling took place before or after autologous hematopoietic stem cell transplantation (not recorded which). The receptor was derived from a female donor with systemic sclerosis.

The CDR3 nucleotides read TGTGCCACCCAGAGGGGAGGAGGCAATCAGCCCCAGCATTTT. Its protein is CATQRGGGNQPQHF. The rearrangement uses TRBV10-3 and TRBJ1-5; D may be TRBD1 (5 bases). This CDR3 is built from 14 residues. Germline CDR1 and CDR2: ENHRY and SYGVKD. V was pared by 10 bases and J by 2 bases, with 15 bases between.